The entry below gives a single TCR beta chain sequence along with its context. The sample is drawn from a study of early T cells in non-severe SARS-CoV-2 infection. TCRdb analysed the 5' RACE reads with MiXCR anew, one entry per CDR3 protein. The sample holds fewer than 75,000 distinct CDR3 sequences, around 20% seen once. This CDR3 spans 16 amino acids. Trimming cost V 3 bases and J 4 bases, with 13 bases left between them. The V gene's germline CDR1 is LGHDT and CDR2 YNNKEL (reference sequence). This specimen was whole blood, taken at baseline. The chain carries TRBV3-1 and TRBJ2-6; D uncertain. The receptor's source is an adult who was a healthcare worker with PCR-confirmed SARS-CoV-2 infection or an uninfected control (not recorded which). The CDR3 nucleotides read TGTGCCAGCAGCCACCGTGGGGATCTGGGGGCCAACGTCCTGACTTTC. It encodes CASSHRGDLGANVLTF.